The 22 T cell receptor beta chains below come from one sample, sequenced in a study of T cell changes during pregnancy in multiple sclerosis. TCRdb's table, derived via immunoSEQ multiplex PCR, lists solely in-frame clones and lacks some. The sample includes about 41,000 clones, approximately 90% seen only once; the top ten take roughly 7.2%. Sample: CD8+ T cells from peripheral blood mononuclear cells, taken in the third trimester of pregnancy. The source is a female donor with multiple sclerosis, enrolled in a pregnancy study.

The CDR3 DNA sequence: TGTGCCAGCAGCCTTAGCGGGAGAAAAAATGAGCAGTTCTTC. Protein sequence: CASSLSGRKNEQFF. The rearrangement joins TRBV7-9 to TRBJ2-1; 9 bases match TRBD2. The V and J ends lost 5 bases and 7 bases, in that order; junction bases with no gene match: 6. This CDR3 region has 14 residues. Germline V gene data show CDR1 as SEHNR and CDR2 as FQNEAQ (reference sequence).

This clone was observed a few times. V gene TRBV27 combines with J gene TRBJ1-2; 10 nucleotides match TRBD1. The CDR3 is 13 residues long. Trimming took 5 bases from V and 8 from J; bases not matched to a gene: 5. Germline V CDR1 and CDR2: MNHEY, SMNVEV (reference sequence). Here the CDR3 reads CASSPGTGVGYTF. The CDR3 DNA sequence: TGTGCCAGCAGTCCCGGGACAGGGGTAGGCTACACCTTC.

The CDR3 DNA is TGTGCCATCAGTTTGGACAGGGGGCAGGCGGACACTGAAGCTTTCTTT. Protein product: CAISLDRGQADTEAFF. The chain combines TRBV10-3 with TRBJ1-1; 11 bases line up with TRBD1. This CDR3 is built from 16 residues. The V segment lost 5 bases and the J segment 3 bases; nucleotides outside the gene matches: 8. The V gene's germline CDR1 is ENHRY and CDR2 SYGVKD.

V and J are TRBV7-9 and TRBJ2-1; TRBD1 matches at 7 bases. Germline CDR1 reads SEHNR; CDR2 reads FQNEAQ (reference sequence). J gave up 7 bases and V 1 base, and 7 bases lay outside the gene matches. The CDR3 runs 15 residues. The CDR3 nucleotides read TGTGCCAGCAGCTTAGTTTGGCCAGGGGGAAATGAGCAGTTCTTC. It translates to CASSLVWPGGNEQFF.

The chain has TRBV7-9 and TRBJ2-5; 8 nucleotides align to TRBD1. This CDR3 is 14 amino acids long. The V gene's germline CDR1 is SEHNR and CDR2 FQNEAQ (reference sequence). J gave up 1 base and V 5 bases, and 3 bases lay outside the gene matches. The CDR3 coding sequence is TGTGCCAGCAGCCCAGGACAGGGCCAAGAGACCCAGTACTTC. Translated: CASSPGQGQETQYF.

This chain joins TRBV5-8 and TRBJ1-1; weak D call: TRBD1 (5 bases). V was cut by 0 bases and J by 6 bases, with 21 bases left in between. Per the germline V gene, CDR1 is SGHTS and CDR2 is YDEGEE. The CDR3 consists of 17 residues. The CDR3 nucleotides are TGTGCCAGCAGCTTGGGCGCCGCTTGGGCGGGGGAGGCTGAAGCTTTCTTT. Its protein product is CASSLGAAWAGEAEAFF.

The CDR3 DNA reads TGCAGCGTTGAAGAGGAATTCAGGACAGGGTTTGGTGAGCAGTTCTTC. Residues: CSVEEEFRTGFGEQFF. The V call is TRBV29-1, the J call TRBJ2-1; 8 bases map to TRBD1. The CDR3 spans 16 residues. V was clipped by 0 bases and J by 9 bases; unmatched bases: 13. The germline CDR1 and CDR2 sequences are SQVTM and ANQGSEA.

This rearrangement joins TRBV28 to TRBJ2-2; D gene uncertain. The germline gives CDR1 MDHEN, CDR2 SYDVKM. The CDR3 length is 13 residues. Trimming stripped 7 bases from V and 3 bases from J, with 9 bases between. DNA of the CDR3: TGTGCCAGCACGGGTGGTTACACCGGGGAGCTGTTTTTT. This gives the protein CASTGGYTGELFF.

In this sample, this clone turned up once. In DNA form, the CDR3 reads TGTGCCAGCAGCAAAGACAGCTCCTACGAGCAGTACTTC. It codes for CASSKDSSYEQYF. The chain has TRBV21-1 and TRBJ2-7; the table's D call TRBD1 went unverified against the DNA. TRBV21-1 is listed as a pseudogene. The CDR3 consists of 13 residues.

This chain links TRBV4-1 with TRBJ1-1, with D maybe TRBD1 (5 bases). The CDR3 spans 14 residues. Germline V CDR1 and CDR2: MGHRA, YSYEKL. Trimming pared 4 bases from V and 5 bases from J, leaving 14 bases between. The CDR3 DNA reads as TGCGCCAGCAGCCCCCCGCAGGGTCGGACTGAAGCTTTCTTT. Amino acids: CASSPPQGRTEAFF.

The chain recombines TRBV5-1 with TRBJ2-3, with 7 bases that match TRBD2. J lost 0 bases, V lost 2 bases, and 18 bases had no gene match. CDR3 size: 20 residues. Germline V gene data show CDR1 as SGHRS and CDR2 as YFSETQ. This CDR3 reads CASSFSPLAGVSSSTDTQYF. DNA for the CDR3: TGCGCCAGCAGCTTTTCCCCGTTGGCGGGAGTATCCTCTAGCACAGATACGCAGTATTTT.

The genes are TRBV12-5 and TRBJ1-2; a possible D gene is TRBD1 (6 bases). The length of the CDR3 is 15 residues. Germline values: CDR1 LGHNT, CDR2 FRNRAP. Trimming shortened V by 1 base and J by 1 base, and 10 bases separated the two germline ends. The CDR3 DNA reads TGTGCTAGTGGTTTGGACCGGGACATTAACTATGGCTACACCTTC. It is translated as CASGLDRDINYGYTF.

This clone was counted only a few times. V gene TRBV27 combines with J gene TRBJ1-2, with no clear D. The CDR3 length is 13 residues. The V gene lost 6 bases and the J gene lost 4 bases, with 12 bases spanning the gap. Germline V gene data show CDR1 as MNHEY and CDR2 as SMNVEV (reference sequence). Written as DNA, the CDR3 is TGTGCCAGCAGGCCGGGTCTCTTCTATGGCTACACCTTC. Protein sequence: CASRPGLFYGYTF.

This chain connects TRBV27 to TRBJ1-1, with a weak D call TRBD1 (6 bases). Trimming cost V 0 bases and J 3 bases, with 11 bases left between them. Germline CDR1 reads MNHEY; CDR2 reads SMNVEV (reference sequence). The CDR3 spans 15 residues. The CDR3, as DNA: TGTGCCAGCAGTTTATCTCGGGGGGCGGACACTGAAGCTTTCTTT. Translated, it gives CASSLSRGADTEAFF.

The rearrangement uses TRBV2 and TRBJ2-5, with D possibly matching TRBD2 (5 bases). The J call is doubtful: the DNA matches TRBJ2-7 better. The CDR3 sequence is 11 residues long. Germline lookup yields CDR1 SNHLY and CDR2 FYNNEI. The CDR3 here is CASSGLSEQYF. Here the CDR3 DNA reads TGTGCCAGCAGTGGACTAAGCGAGCAGTACTTC.

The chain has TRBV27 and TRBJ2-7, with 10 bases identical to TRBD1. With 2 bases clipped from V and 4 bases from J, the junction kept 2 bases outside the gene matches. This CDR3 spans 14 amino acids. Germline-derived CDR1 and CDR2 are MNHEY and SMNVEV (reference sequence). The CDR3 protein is CASSLRGQGYEQYF. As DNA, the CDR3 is TGTGCCAGCAGTTTAAGGGGACAGGGGTACGAGCAGTACTTC.

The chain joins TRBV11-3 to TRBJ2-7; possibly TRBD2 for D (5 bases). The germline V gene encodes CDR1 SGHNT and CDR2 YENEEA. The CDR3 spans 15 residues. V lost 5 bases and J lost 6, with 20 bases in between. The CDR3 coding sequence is TGTGCCAGCAGCCCAAGCCCGGGATACAGTTCCGAGCAGTACTTC. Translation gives CASSPSPGYSSEQYF.

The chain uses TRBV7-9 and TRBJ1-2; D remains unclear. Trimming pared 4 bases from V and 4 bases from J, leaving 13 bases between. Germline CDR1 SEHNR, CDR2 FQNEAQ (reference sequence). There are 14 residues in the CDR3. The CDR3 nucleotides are TGTGCCAGCAGCTCTGAACTGGAGATCTATGGCTACACCTTC. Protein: CASSSELEIYGYTF.

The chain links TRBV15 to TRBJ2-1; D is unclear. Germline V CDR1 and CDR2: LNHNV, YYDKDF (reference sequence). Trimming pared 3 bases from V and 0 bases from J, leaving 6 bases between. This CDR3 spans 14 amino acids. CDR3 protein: CATSSDSSYNEQFF. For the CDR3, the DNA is TGTGCCACCAGCAGCGATAGCTCCTACAATGAGCAGTTCTTC.

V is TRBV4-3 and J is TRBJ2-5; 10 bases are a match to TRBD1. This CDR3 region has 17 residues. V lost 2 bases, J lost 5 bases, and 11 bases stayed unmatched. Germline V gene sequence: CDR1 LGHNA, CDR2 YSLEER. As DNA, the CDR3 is TGCGCCAGCAGCCAAACCCTCTCGGACAGGGGGATCGAGACCCAGTACTTC. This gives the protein CASSQTLSDRGIETQYF.

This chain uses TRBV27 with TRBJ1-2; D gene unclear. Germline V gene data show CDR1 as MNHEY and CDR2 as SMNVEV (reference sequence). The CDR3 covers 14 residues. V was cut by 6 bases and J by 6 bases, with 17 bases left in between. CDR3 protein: CASRTGFRDNGYTF. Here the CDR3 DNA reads TGTGCCAGCAGGACGGGATTCCGGGATAATGGCTACACCTTC.

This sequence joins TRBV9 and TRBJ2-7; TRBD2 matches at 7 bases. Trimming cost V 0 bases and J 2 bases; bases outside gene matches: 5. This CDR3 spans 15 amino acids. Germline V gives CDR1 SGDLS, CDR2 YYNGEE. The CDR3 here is CASSVVPSGPYEQYF. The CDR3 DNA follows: TGTGCCAGCAGCGTAGTACCTAGCGGCCCCTACGAGCAGTACTTC.